The text below deals with one T cell receptor (beta chain). Its antigen is not identified. A far more abundant clone sits one base away, making this likely a read error. These data originate in a study of T-cell memory formation after mild COVID-19. Study-wide context: The study found TCR clusters largely donor specific.

The CDR3 has 13 amino acids. Trimming left V 4 bases short and J 1 base short, with 6 bases between. Germline V CDR1 and CDR2: SGHTA, FQGNSA. TCRdb fed the 5' RACE reads into MiXCR, producing one record per CDR3 protein. The table has a few hundred thousand distinct CDR3 sequences, roughly 10% seen once; the top ten hold around 21%. Broader study findings: Mainly CM and EM harbored the contracting CD4+ clones; mainly EMRA harbored the CD8+ ones. Pre-infection memory showed some responding clones, and this suggested that cross-reactive memory joined.

V gene TRBV7-2 combines with J gene TRBJ2-3, with D possibly being TRBD2 (5 bases). The receptor's source is a man aged 18 to 29 who had mild COVID-19 (a few samples of this study predate the infection). Cell type and time point are not known. Sequenced material: PBMCs or a T cell subset sorted from them (not recorded which). The CDR3 DNA sequence: TGTGCCAGCAGCTCAGCGGGCACAGATACGCAGTATTTT. Translated: CASSSAGTDTQYF.